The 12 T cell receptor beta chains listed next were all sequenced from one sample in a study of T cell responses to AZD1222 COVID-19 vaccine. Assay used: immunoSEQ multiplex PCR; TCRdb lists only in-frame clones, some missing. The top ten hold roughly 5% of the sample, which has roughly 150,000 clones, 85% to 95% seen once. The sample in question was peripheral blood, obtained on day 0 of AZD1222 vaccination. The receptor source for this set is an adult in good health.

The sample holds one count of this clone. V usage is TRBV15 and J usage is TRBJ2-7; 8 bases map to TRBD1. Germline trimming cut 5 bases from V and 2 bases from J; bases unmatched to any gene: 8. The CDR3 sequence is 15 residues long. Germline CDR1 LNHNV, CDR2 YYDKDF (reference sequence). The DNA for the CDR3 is TGTGCCACCAGCGCCACCGGGACAGGAGCCTACGAGCAGTACTTC. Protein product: CATSATGTGAYEQYF. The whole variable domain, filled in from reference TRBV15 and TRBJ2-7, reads DAMVIQNPRYQVTQFGKPVTLSCSQTLNHNVMYWYQQKSSQAPKLLFHYYDKDFNNEADTPDNFQSRRPNTSFCFLDIRSPGLGDTAMYLCATSATGTGAYEQYFGPGTRLTVT.

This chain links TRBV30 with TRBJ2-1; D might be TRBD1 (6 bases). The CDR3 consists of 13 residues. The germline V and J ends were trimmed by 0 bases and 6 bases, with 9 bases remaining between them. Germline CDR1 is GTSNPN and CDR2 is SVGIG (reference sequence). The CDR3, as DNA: TGTGCCTGGAGTGTACTACAGGGCAATGAGCAGTTCTTC. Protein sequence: CAWSVLQGNEQFF.

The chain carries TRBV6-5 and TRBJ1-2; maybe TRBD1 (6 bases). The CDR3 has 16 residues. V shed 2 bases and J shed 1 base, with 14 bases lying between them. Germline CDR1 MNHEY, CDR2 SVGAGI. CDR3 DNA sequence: TGTGCCAGCAGTTACCTTGGACAGCCGATTAACTATGGCTACACCTTC. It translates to CASSYLGQPINYGYTF.

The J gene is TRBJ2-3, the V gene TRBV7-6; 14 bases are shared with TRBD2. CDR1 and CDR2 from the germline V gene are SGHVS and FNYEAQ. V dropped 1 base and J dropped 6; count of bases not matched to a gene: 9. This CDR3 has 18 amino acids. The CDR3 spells CASSLGTSGGPVRDTQYF. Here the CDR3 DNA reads TGTGCCAGCAGCTTAGGGACTAGCGGGGGGCCCGTTCGGGATACGCAGTATTTT. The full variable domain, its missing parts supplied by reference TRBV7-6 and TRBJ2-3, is GAGVSQSPRYKVTKRGQDVALRCDPISGHVSLYWYRQALGQGPEFLTYFNYEAQQDKSGLPNDRFSAERPEGSISTLTIQRTEQRDSAMYRCASSLGTSGGPVRDTQYFGPGTRLTVL.

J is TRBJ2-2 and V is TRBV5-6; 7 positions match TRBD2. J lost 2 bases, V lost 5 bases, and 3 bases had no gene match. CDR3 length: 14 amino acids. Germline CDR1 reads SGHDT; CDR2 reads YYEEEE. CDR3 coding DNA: TGTGCCAGCAGGCAAGCGGGAAACACCGGGGAGCTGTTTTTT. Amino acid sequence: CASRQAGNTGELFF.

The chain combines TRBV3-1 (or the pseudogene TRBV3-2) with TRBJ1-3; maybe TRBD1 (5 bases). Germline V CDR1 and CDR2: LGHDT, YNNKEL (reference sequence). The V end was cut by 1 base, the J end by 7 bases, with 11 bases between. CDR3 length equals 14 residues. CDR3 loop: CASSQVGGGNTIYF. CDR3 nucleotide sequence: TGTGCCAGCAGCCAAGTCGGGGGAGGGAACACCATATATTTT.

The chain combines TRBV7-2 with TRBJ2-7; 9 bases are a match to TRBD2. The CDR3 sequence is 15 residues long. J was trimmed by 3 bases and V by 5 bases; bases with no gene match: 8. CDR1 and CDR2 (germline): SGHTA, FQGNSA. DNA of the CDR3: TGTGCCAGCAGCCCCCTACGAGCGGGAGGCTACGAGCAGTACTTC. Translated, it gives CASSPLRAGGYEQYF. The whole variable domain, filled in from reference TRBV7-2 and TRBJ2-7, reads GAGVSQSPSNKVTEKGKDVELRCDPISGHTALYWYRQSLGQGLEFLIYFQGNSAPDKSGLPSDRFSAERTGGSVSTLTIQRTQQEDSAVYLCASSPLRAGGYEQYFGPGTRLTVT.

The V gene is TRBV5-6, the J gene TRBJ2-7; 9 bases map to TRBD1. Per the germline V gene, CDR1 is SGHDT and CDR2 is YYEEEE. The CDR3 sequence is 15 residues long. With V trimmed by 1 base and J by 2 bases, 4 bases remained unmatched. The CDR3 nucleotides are TGTGCCAGCAGCTTGAGGGGGACAGGGACCTACGAGCAGTACTTC. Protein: CASSLRGTGTYEQYF.

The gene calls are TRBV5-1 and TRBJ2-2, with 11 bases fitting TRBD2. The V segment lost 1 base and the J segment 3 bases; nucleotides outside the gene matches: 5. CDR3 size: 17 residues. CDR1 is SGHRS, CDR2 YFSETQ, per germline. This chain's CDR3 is CASSLYSGRAYTGELFF. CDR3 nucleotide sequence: TGCGCCAGCAGCTTGTATAGCGGGAGGGCTTACACCGGGGAGCTGTTTTTT.

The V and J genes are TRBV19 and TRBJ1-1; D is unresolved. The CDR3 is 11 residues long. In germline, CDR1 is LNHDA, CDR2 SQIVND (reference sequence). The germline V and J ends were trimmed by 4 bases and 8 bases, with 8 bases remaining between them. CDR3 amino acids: CASSSAGEAFF. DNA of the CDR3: TGTGCCAGTAGTAGTGCCGGCGAAGCTTTCTTT.

The CDR3 coding sequence is TGTGCCAGCAGTCTGACAGGGGGAAGCAATCAGCCCCAGCATTTT. Translating gives CASSLTGGSNQPQHF. The rearrangement uses TRBV27 and TRBJ1-5; 9 positions agree with TRBD1. V was clipped by 5 bases and J by 1 base; unmatched bases: 3. Germline loops: CDR1 MNHEY, CDR2 SMNVEV (reference sequence). The CDR3 is 15 amino acids.

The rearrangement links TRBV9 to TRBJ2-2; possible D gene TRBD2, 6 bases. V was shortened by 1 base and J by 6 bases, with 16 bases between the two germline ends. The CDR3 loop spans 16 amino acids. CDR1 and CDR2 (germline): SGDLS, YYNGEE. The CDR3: CASSVRGSGGPGELFF. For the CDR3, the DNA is TGTGCCAGCAGCGTAAGAGGGAGTGGAGGGCCCGGGGAGCTGTTTTTT.